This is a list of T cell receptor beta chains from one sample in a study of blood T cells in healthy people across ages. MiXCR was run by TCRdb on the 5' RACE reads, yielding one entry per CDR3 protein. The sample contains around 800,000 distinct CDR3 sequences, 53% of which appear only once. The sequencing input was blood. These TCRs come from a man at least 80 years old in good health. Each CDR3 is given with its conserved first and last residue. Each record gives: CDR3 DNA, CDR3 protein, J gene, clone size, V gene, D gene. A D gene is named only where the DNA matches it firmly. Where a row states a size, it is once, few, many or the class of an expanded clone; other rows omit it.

DNA: TGTGCTAGCAGCCTAAGCGTCGCCACTTCGGAGACCCAGTACTTC
CDR3: CASSLSVATSETQYF
J: TRBJ2-5
size: -
V: TRBV7-7
D: -

DNA: TGTGCCAGCAGTGAAGGGGTAGGAGCTTTCTTT
CDR3: CASSEGVGAFF
J: TRBJ1-1
size: -
V: TRBV2
D: -

DNA: TGCAGTGCTAGCCGGGGCCAAGAGACCCAGTACTTC
CDR3: CSASRGQETQYF
J: TRBJ2-5
size: few
V: TRBV20-1
D: -

DNA: TGCGCCAGCAGCAAGGGACTAGCGGGGGCTGAGCAGTTCTTC
CDR3: CASSKGLAGAEQFF
J: TRBJ2-1
size: few
V: TRBV4-1
D: TRBD2

DNA: TGCAGCGTCCCCGCCGGGCAGGGGAGGGGATTGTACCAAGAGACCCAGTACTTC
CDR3: CSVPAGQGRGLYQETQYF
J: TRBJ2-5
size: few
V: TRBV29-1
D: -

DNA: TGTGCCAGCAGCTCACGGTCGGGAGTAAACTACAATGAGCAGTTCTTC
CDR3: CASSSRSGVNYNEQFF
J: TRBJ2-1
size: -
V: TRBV11-2
D: -

DNA: TGTGCCAGCAGTGCGGCCGGGACTAGGGCGGATGAGCAGTTCTTC
CDR3: CASSAAGTRADEQFF
J: TRBJ2-1
size: -
V: TRBV12-3/TRBV12-4
D: TRBD2

DNA: TGTGCCAGCAGTTACTCCGGGGGGCGGGAGACCCAGTACTTC
CDR3: CASSYSGGRETQYF
J: TRBJ2-5
size: -
V: TRBV6-5
D: -

DNA: TGTGCCAGCAGCGCCACAGGGTTGGGTACCGGGGAGCTGTTTTTT
CDR3: CASSATGLGTGELFF
J: TRBJ2-2
size: -
V: TRBV7-6
D: -

DNA: TGTGCCAGCACAACTAGTATGATCGATGAGCAGTTCTTC
CDR3: CASTTSMIDEQFF
J: TRBJ2-1
size: few
V: TRBV12-3/TRBV12-4
D: -

DNA: TGTGCCACCAGCAGAGATCAGGCAGATAACTATGGCTACACCTTC
CDR3: CATSRDQADNYGYTF
J: TRBJ1-2
size: -
V: TRBV15
D: -

DNA: TGTGCCAGCAGCCAGTCGGGACTATCGTTTACTAATGAGCAGTACTTC
CDR3: CASSQSGLSFTNEQYF
J: TRBJ2-5
size: once
V: TRBV3-1
D: TRBD2

DNA: TGCAGTGCTACTCTAGCGGGAGTGGGGGAGCAGTACTTC
CDR3: CSATLAGVGEQYF
J: TRBJ2-7
size: -
V: TRBV20-1
D: TRBD2

DNA: TGCAGTGCTACACCAACTAGCGGCCCCTCCTACGAGCAGTACTTC
CDR3: CSATPTSGPSYEQYF
J: TRBJ2-7
size: few
V: TRBV20-1
D: TRBD2

DNA: TGTGCCAGCAGGCGGGAGGGGGGGTTAGAGACCCAGTACTTC
CDR3: CASRREGGLETQYF
J: TRBJ2-5
size: -
V: TRBV2
D: TRBD2

DNA: TGTGCCAGCAGTTACTCAGGCCGGGAGCCAGATACGCAGTATTTT
CDR3: CASSYSGREPDTQYF
J: TRBJ2-3
size: -
V: TRBV6-5
D: -

DNA: TGTGCCAGCAGTCACAGGGGAAGAAGCGGCTACACCTTC
CDR3: CASSHRGRSGYTF
J: TRBJ1-2
size: few
V: TRBV12-3/TRBV12-4
D: TRBD1

DNA: TGCGCCAGCAGCGAGGCTAGCGGGAGCCCAACGGGGAATGAGCAGTTCTTC
CDR3: CASSEASGSPTGNEQFF
J: TRBJ2-1
size: -
V: TRBV5-1
D: TRBD2

DNA: TGTGCCAGCAGTGGGGGGATCCACTACGAGCAGTACTTC
CDR3: CASSGGIHYEQYF
J: TRBJ2-7
size: -
V: TRBV12-3/TRBV12-4
D: -

DNA: TGCAGTGCTAGAGATCCTCCGGGGGCCTACGAGCAGTACTTC
CDR3: CSARDPPGAYEQYF
J: TRBJ2-7
size: few
V: TRBV20-1
D: -

DNA: TGTGCCAGCTCACCAACAGCGACCTACGAGCAGTACTTC
CDR3: CASSPTATYEQYF
J: TRBJ2-7
size: -
V: TRBV18
D: -

DNA: TGTGCCAGTTCACTCTCGGGAGGAGGGAAGAACACTGAAGCTTTCTTT
CDR3: CASSLSGGGKNTEAFF
J: TRBJ1-1
size: -
V: TRBV9
D: -